This T cell receptor (beta chain) came from a study of cytotoxic CD8 clonotypes in ibrutinib-treated CLL (dated by TCRdb to 2020 to 2022). Some background on the complete study: In this cohort, approximately 14 patients were treatment-naive and about a dozen were relapsed/refractory, while around 17 had unmutated IGHV. Responses were partial in roughly 24 patients and complete in 2; after median around 66 months follow-up, around 14 stayed in remission and 12 progressed. The response samples were drawn at a median of roughly twelve months into treatment, with a range of about 6 to 40 months. On average, each sample had approximately 280,000 productive templates and roughly 95,000 productive rearrangements. Longitudinal samples were obtainable from about 30% of the 86 participants in the trial. Cryopreserved peripheral blood mononuclear cells were obtained before treatment, at response, and at either sustained remission or disease progression. All remission and progressive disease samples were collected while patients were still receiving ibrutinib. Paper-wide results and their limitations: At baseline, clonality was higher than in age-matched healthy donors and showed a strong correlation with circulating CD8+ T-cell counts. Public clonotypes were rare and either contracted or stayed stable during treatment, and the rise in clonality at ibrutinib response reflected the expansion of private clonotypes. Sampling times were not matched between sustained-remission and progressing patients, and lymph node repertoires were not studied. At ibrutinib response clonality went up, during sustained remission it held steady, and at progression it dropped back toward baseline.

Turning to this clone: It lacks a known antigen. No much larger clone is present one base from it, and per-base qualities are unavailable.

The time point label here, explained by the study, means: approximately 2 years on ibrutinib. Roughly 2 micrograms of genomic DNA were extracted from cryopreserved PBMCs for TCR beta library preparation. Longitudinal blood samples from CLL patients on ibrutinib monotherapy were analyzed using high-throughput TCR beta sequencing. The patients were enrolled in a single-center, open-label phase 2 trial of ibrutinib monotherapy. A MiSeq instrument was used for deep resolution sequencing, which targeted depths ranging from 1 in 1 million up to 1 in 200,000 T cells, with coverage averaging 10x for each clonotype. The immunoSEQ hsTCRB Kit was used to generate TCR beta libraries. As for the authors' bioinformatics: Data were analyzed with ImmunoSEQ Data Assistant and ImmunoSEQ Analyzer, with V, D and J genes assigned per IMGT definitions. Clonality was computed as one minus normalized Shannon entropy of productive rearrangement frequencies, ranging from 0 to 1. Only overrepresented clonotypes making up at least 0.05% of the repertoire of each patient were included in the public clonotype analysis. Some twelve repertoires from age-matched healthy donors, obtained from immuneACCESS, served as clonality controls. Entries here come from immuneACCESS through TCRdb and include only in-frame sequences with V and J called. Some clones fail to appear in such tables; in the studies checked, an unresolved V gene covers under half of the shortfall, and the cause of the remainder is unknown. That table furnishes V, J and clone size, whereas the DNA furnished D and trimming. This sample is represented by under 300,000 clones; roughly 70% of them were singletons. Approximately 15% of the sample is in the top ten clones.

From cysteine to phenylalanine, the CDR3 is 16 amino acids long. Left in the record is the CDR3 DNA by itself, 48 bases read in frame from the first base. The germline V gene provides CDR1 MDHEN and CDR2 SYDVKM. V is cut by 5 bases and J by 0 bases, and the space between the germline ends is 15 bases. This sequence was found in a human donor with chronic lymphocytic leukemia. Recombination linked TRBV28 to TRBJ2-3; TRBD2 could be the D gene, as 6 bases match. The source was PBMCs, collected after 24 months of ibrutinib treatment. For the CDR3, the sequence is CASSPRLGRSTDTQYF. The nucleotide sequence is given as TGTGCCAGCAGTCCGCGACTTGGGAGGAGCACAGATACGCAGTATTTT.